Listed below are T cell receptor beta chains from one sample, sequenced in a study of identical twins. Each CDR3 protein gets one entry after TCRdb re-called the 5' RACE reads with MiXCR. This table holds roughly 540,000 distinct CDR3 sequences, about 20% found once. Separately, the same data were catalogued under a study of T cells expressing NK-cell markers.

The sample consisted of CD4+ T cells sorted from blood. Receptor source: a young woman in good health. Both conserved end residues are part of each CDR3. The D gene is left open where the match is weak. Clone sizes are given selectively: once, few, many, or a class where the clone is expanded.

j_call | clone_size | d_call | v_call | cdr3_nt | cdr3_aa
TRBJ2-1 | many | - | TRBV29-1 | TGCAGCGCAAGACACGGGAAGGGCAATGAGCAGTTCTTC | CSARHGKGNEQFF
TRBJ2-1 | few | - | TRBV9 | TGTGCCAGCAGCGTAGACGGGGACTCCTACAATGAGCAGTTCTTC | CASSVDGDSYNEQFF
TRBJ2-2 | few | - | TRBV29-1 | TGCAGCGTTTCCGACGGCTTCGGGGAGCTGTTTTTT | CSVSDGFGELFF
TRBJ1-2 | - | - | TRBV29-1 | TGCAGCGTGAAACAGGGTCCAGGGCTCTATGGCTACACCTTC | CSVKQGPGLYGYTF
TRBJ2-7 | - | - | TRBV28 | TGTGCCAGCAGTTCCCGACAGTTCGGCTCCTACGAGCAGTACTTC | CASSSRQFGSYEQYF
TRBJ2-2 | few | - | TRBV29-1 | TGCAGCGTTGCAACTGAAAACACCGGGGAGCTGTTTTTT | CSVATENTGELFF
TRBJ2-7 | - | TRBD1 | TRBV20-1 | TGCAGTGCTAGAGTAGGGACAGGGACCTTTGAGCAGTACTTC | CSARVGTGTFEQYF
TRBJ2-1 | - | - | TRBV5-1 | TGCGCCAGCAGCTTGGATACGGGAAGCTACAATGAGCAGTTCTTC | CASSLDTGSYNEQFF
TRBJ2-3 | - | TRBD2 | TRBV20-1 | TGCAGTGCTCAGCTGGCGGGAGTAGGTACGCAGTATTTT | CSAQLAGVGTQYF
TRBJ2-1 | - | TRBD2 | TRBV10-2 | TGCGCCTCCCGACTAGCGGGGGGGCTCTCCGGCAGCAATGAGCAGTTCTTC | CASRLAGGLSGSNEQFF
TRBJ2-2 | - | - | TRBV12-3/TRBV12-4 | TGTGCCAGCAGTTTAGGGGGAATTGTCCCCGGGCAGCTGTTTTTT | CASSLGGIVPGQLFF
TRBJ2-5 | - | - | TRBV6-6 | TGTGCCAGCCGGAGTAGTTTGTTGGAGACCCAGTACTTC | CASRSSLLETQYF
TRBJ2-7 | few | TRBD2 | TRBV20-1 | TGCAGTGCTAGTCTGAGCGGGAGGGCCGGCGAGCAGTACTTC | CSASLSGRAGEQYF
TRBJ1-4 | - | - | TRBV7-2 | TGTGCCAGCAGCCCCAGGGGCGCTAATGAAAAACTGTTTTTT | CASSPRGANEKLFF
TRBJ1-2 | - | - | TRBV29-1 | TGCAGCGTTGAGACGGATAACTATGGCTACACCTTC | CSVETDNYGYTF
TRBJ1-4 | few | - | TRBV15 | TGTGCCACCAGCAGGTCCTTACAAGAAAAACTGTTTTTT | CATSRSLQEKLFF
TRBJ2-1 | - | - | TRBV12-5 | TGTGCTAGTGGTTTGGGCCAACTAGAGTTAGATGAGCAGTTCTTC | CASGLGQLELDEQFF
TRBJ1-6 | - | TRBD1 | TRBV2 | TGTGCCAGCAGTGGGGGGACAGGCAGTTCACCCCTCCACTTT | CASSGGTGSSPLHF
TRBJ1-1 | - | TRBD1 | TRBV30 | TGTGCCTGGGACAGGGGGCATAATACTGAAGCTTTCTTT | CAWDRGHNTEAFF
TRBJ1-4 | - | - | TRBV10-3 | TGTGCCACCGGACGGGGGGAACAGAATGAAAAACTGTTTTTT | CATGRGEQNEKLFF